These 20 T cell receptor beta chains originate from one sample sequenced in a study of beta chain features in type 1 diabetes. The investigators reverse transcribed all of the isolated RNA, so they sequenced expressed TCRB transcripts. Produced via immunoSEQ multiplex PCR; TCRdb's table is partial and in-frame only. The sample yields hundreds of thousands of clones, roughly a sixth seen once. The material sequenced was naive CD4+ T cells from blood. Receptors were obtained from a man aged 18 to 29 in good health.

The chain employs TRBV7-6 and TRBJ2-7, with a tentative D call TRBD2 (5 bases). Trimming took off 5 bases at V and 8 bases at J, with 19 bases between the two ends. This CDR3 has 14 residues. Germline CDR1 and CDR2: SGHVS and FNYEAQ. CDR3 nucleotide sequence: TGTGCCAGCAGCCCCCTTACTCCCCGGGGTAAGCAGTACTTC. It yields the protein CASSPLTPRGKQYF. The full variable domain, completed using reference TRBV7-6 and TRBJ2-7, is GAGVSQSPRYKVTKRGQDVALRCDPISGHVSLYWYRQALGQGPEFLTYFNYEAQQDKSGLPNDRFSAERPEGSISTLTIQRTEQRDSAMYRCASSPLTPRGKQYFGPGTRLTVT.

A few counts support this clone. Different DNA sequences within this sample yield the same CDR3. The chain combines TRBV7-2 with TRBJ1-5; D uncertain. The ends were cut back, 1 base at V and 0 bases at J, with 7 bases in the middle. CDR1 and CDR2 from the germline V gene are SGHTA and FQGNSA. The CDR3 contains 15 residues. DNA of the CDR3: TGTGCCAGCAGCTTAGGATCATATAGCAATCAGCCCCAGCATTTT. This gives the protein CASSLGSYSNQPQHF.

The chain joins TRBV4-3 to TRBJ1-5; possible D gene TRBD1, 5 bases. CDR1 LGHNA and CDR2 YSLEER come from the germline V gene. This CDR3 spans 16 amino acids. Trimming pared 0 bases from V and 6 bases from J, leaving 15 bases between. The CDR3: CASSQEGRGRGQPQHF. CDR3 DNA sequence: TGCGCCAGCAGCCAAGAAGGAAGGGGACGAGGTCAGCCCCAGCATTTT.

This clone was observed a few times. This sequence joins TRBV5-1 and TRBJ2-7; D not resolved. This CDR3 has 15 amino acids. Trimming shortened V by 0 bases and J by 6 bases, and 16 bases separated the two germline ends. Germline loops: CDR1 SGHRS, CDR2 YFSETQ. The DNA of the CDR3 is TGCGCCAGCAGCTTGGCCCTCGGCAGCCAGGCCGAGCAGTACTTC. It encodes CASSLALGSQAEQYF.

This rearrangement joins TRBV27 to TRBJ2-5; D possibly corresponds to TRBD1 (6 bases). Trimming cost V 7 bases and J 3 bases, with 12 bases left between them. CDR1 and CDR2 (germline): MNHEY, SMNVEV (reference sequence). The CDR3 spans 13 residues. CDR3 protein: CASNSPGEETQYF. Here the CDR3 DNA reads TGTGCCAGCAACTCCCCAGGGGAAGAGACCCAGTACTTC.

The chain links TRBV19 to TRBJ2-1, with D possibly being TRBD2 (6 bases). Germline V gene sequence: CDR1 LNHDA, CDR2 SQIVND (reference sequence). This CDR3 has 22 amino acids. The ends were cut back, 1 base at V and 6 bases at J, with 34 bases in the middle. CDR3 DNA sequence: TGTGCCAGTAGTATAGGAGACTGGACGGGGCTGACTAGTCTATCCCTCCTCAATGAGCAGTTCTTC. Translated: CASSIGDWTGLTSLSLLNEQFF.

CDR3 sequence reads: CASSPVDQGAYNEQFF. CDR3 coding DNA: TGTGCCAGCAGCCCCGTGGACCAGGGGGCTTACAATGAGCAGTTCTTC. This sequence joins TRBV7-9 and TRBJ2-1; 8 bases map to TRBD1. Trimming at V came to 5 bases and at J to 4 bases, leaving 10 bases not matched to a gene. Germline CDR1 and CDR2: SEHNR and FQNEAQ (reference sequence). The CDR3 has 16 amino acids.

This clone has only a few counts. The chain uses TRBV30 and TRBJ1-2; no reliable D call. The germline CDR1 and CDR2 sequences are GTSNPN and SVGIG (reference sequence). The CDR3 has 12 amino acids. Trimming cost V 2 bases and J 4 bases, with 8 bases left between them. The CDR3 nucleotides read TGTGCCTGGAGTCATGTAGGCTATGGCTACACCTTC. It specifies CAWSHVGYGYTF.

This clone has more than one count but fewer than ten. The chain couples TRBV19 to TRBJ2-1; weak D call: TRBD1 (5 bases). This CDR3 region has 16 residues. Trimming took off 7 bases at V and 0 bases at J, with 16 bases between the two ends. Germline V lookup: CDR1 LNHDA, CDR2 SQIVND (reference sequence). The CDR3 loop reads CASTPRQGSSYNEQFF. CDR3 DNA sequence: TGTGCCAGTACCCCCCGGCAGGGTAGCTCCTACAATGAGCAGTTCTTC.

The chain joins TRBV9 to TRBJ2-3; D ambiguous. The CDR3 length is 14 residues. The germline V gene encodes CDR1 SGDLS and CDR2 YYNGEE. Between the trimmed V and J ends, which lost 0 bases and 4 bases, there was a span of 9 bases. This chain's CDR3 is CASSVVSSSDTQYF. DNA of the CDR3: TGTGCCAGCAGCGTAGTGAGTAGCTCAGATACGCAGTATTTT. The whole variable domain, filled in from reference TRBV9 and TRBJ2-3, reads DSGVTQTPKHLITATGQRVTLRCSPRSGDLSVYWYQQSLDQGLQFLIQYYNGEERAKGNILERFSAQQFPDLHSELNLSSLELGDSALYFCASSVVSSSDTQYFGPGTRLTVL.

The V call is TRBV4-2, the J call TRBJ2-3; 7 bases line up with TRBD1. The germline gives CDR1 LGHNA, CDR2 YNFKEQ. This CDR3 spans 18 amino acids. V was pared by 1 base and J by 2 bases, with 12 bases of the junction left unmatched. The CDR3 reads CASSQGAGTVGYTDTQYF. The CDR3 DNA follows: TGTGCCAGCAGCCAAGGTGCAGGGACAGTTGGGTACACAGATACGCAGTATTTT.

This clone was counted between two and nine times. The rearrangement joins TRBV5-4 to TRBJ2-3; 7 nucleotides align to TRBD2. CDR3 length: 17 amino acids. Germline lookup yields CDR1 SGHNT and CDR2 YYREEE (reference sequence). Germline trimming cut 4 bases from V and 2 bases from J; bases unmatched to any gene: 13. As DNA, the CDR3 is TGTGCCAGCAGCACTACTATTTCTGGGGACTACACAGATACGCAGTATTTT. It is translated as CASSTTISGDYTDTQYF.

A few counts support this clone. Here the CDR3 reads CASRGPGQPYEQYF. The CDR3 coding sequence is TGTGCCAGCAGAGGGCCGGGACAGCCCTACGAGCAGTACTTC. The rearrangement joins TRBV28 to TRBJ2-7, with TRBD1 identical over 7 bases. CDR1 and CDR2 (germline): MDHEN, SYDVKM. Trimming took 6 bases from V and 2 from J; bases not matched to a gene: 7. The length of the CDR3 is 14 residues.

The chain combines TRBV6-5 with TRBJ2-4; no firm D call. The CDR3 is made up of 14 amino acids. The germline gives CDR1 MNHEY, CDR2 SVGAGI. Trimming removed 6 bases at V and 0 bases at J, with 9 bases between. CDR3 loop: CASRGTEAKNIQYF. In nucleotides, the CDR3 is TGTGCCAGCAGGGGAACAGAAGCCAAAAACATTCAGTACTTC.

This chain uses TRBV28 with TRBJ2-7; TRBD2 agrees at 7 bases. The CDR3 is 14 residues long. Trimming cost V 2 bases and J 1 base; bases outside gene matches: 2. Germline CDR1 MDHEN, CDR2 SYDVKM. The CDR3 nucleotides are TGTGCCAGCAGTTTAGGGAGGGCTTCCTACGAGCAGTACTTC. Its protein is CASSLGRASYEQYF.

The chain is built from TRBV27 and TRBJ2-1; no clear D gene. Trimming stripped 5 bases from V and 8 bases from J, with 25 bases between. Germline CDR1 MNHEY, CDR2 SMNVEV (reference sequence). The CDR3 has 17 residues. In nucleotides, the CDR3 is TGTGCCAGCAGTCCACTCGCATGGGTGTTCGGGCTCGATGAGCAGTTCTTC. This translates into CASSPLAWVFGLDEQFF.

The V call is TRBV7-9, the J call TRBJ1-1; perhaps TRBD1 as D (5 bases). The CDR3 runs to 15 residues. Between the trimmed V and J ends, which lost 5 bases and 1 base, there was a span of 14 bases. Per germline, CDR1 SEHNR and CDR2 FQNEAQ (reference sequence). CDR3 DNA sequence: TGTGCCAGCAGCCCTAGAGGCCAGGGGAACACTGAAGCTTTCTTT. This codes for CASSPRGQGNTEAFF.

This sequence joins TRBV18 and TRBJ1-1; the D gene is possibly TRBD1 (5 bases). V shed 2 bases and J shed 0 bases, with 10 bases lying between them. Per germline, CDR1 KGHSH and CDR2 LQKENI. The CDR3 runs to 15 residues. CDR3 region: CASSPTEGMNTEAFF. The CDR3, as DNA: TGTGCCAGCTCACCAACGGAGGGGATGAACACTGAAGCTTTCTTT.

The rearrangement joins TRBV2 to TRBJ2-3, with D possibly being TRBD1 or TRBD2 (6 bases each). The CDR3 has 16 amino acids. CDR1 and CDR2 (germline): SNHLY, FYNNEI. V was trimmed by 6 bases and J by 0 bases, leaving 16 bases between them. CDR3 DNA sequence: TGTGCCAGCAGCGCGGGACACTCTATTAGCACAGATACGCAGTATTTT. Its protein is CASSAGHSISTDTQYF.

Only a few counts were recorded for this clone. The gene calls are TRBV18 and TRBJ2-1; no reliable D call. With 6 bases removed from V and 5 bases from J, the gap between germline ends came to 14 bases. Germline CDR1 is KGHSH and CDR2 is LQKENI. This CDR3 is 14 amino acids long. The chain's CDR3 is CASSGFGRDNEQFF. CDR3 nucleotide sequence: TGTGCCAGCTCCGGATTCGGCCGGGACAATGAGCAGTTCTTC.